This is a list of T cell receptor beta chains from one sample in a study of OX40 agonist ivuxolimab in advanced cancers. Using immunoSEQ multiplex PCR, the repertoire was profiled, and TCRdb retains in-frame clones only, with some absent. This table holds 75,000 to 100,000 clones, 65% to 90% found once. Sequencing was performed on CD4+ or CD8+ T cells sorted from blood, taken in a trial of the OX40 agonist ivuxolimab. The receptors were sampled from an adult with an advanced solid tumor such as melanoma, head and neck, liver or kidney cancer. The CDR3 runs from the conserved cysteine through the conserved F or W. A D gene is named only where the DNA matches it firmly. The size field is filled for only some rows; it gives once, few, many or a size class.

V gene	J gene	D gene	clone size	CDR3 DNA	CDR3 protein
TRBV27	TRBJ2-7	TRBD1	NA	TGTGCCAGCAGGCGCGAGAAGGGGGCCGACGAGCAGTACTTC	CASRREKGADEQYF
TRBV2	TRBJ2-5	NA	NA	TGTGCCAGCACAGGGGAAGAAGAGACCCAGTACTTC	CASTGEEETQYF
TRBV20-1	TRBJ1-6	TRBD1	few	TGCAGTGCATCGAGACAGGGCACCCTCCACTTT	CSASRQGTLHF
TRBV5-4	TRBJ2-1	TRBD2	once	TGTGCCAGCAGCTCCCGGGACTACTACAATGAGCAGTTCTTC	CASSSRDYYNEQFF
TRBV19	TRBJ2-1	NA	NA	TGTGCCAGTAGTATCCGGACTACCTACAATGAGCAGTTCTTC	CASSIRTTYNEQFF
TRBV6-6	TRBJ2-7	TRBD2	NA	TGTGCCAGCAGTCAAAGCGGGACTAGCCAAACCCAGCGGTACTTC	CASSQSGTSQTQRYF
TRBV12-2	TRBJ2-7	NA	NA	TGTGCAAGTCGCTTAAGGGAATTCTGGGATCCGTACTTC	CASRLREFWDPYF
TRBV11-2	TRBJ1-1	NA	NA	TGTGCCAGCAGCTTAGTCGGGGTAAAGAACACTGAAGCTTTCTTT	CASSLVGVKNTEAFF
TRBV2	TRBJ1-1	NA	NA	TGTGCCAGCCACGGCTCACTGAACACTGAAGCTTTCTTT	CASHGSLNTEAFF
TRBV11-3	TRBJ2-1	NA	NA	TGTGCCAGCAGAACAGGGTCCTACAATGAGCAGTTCTTC	CASRTGSYNEQFF
TRBV23-1	TRBJ1-2	NA	NA	TGCGCCAGCAGTCAATCTTTTAACTTGGGATATGGCTACACCTTC	CASSQSFNLGYGYTF
TRBV5-8	TRBJ2-7	NA	once	TGTGCCAGCAGCTTGCGGGGAAACTACGAGCAGTACTTC	CASSLRGNYEQYF
TRBV13	TRBJ1-2	NA	few	TGTGCCAGCAGCACTTACAGGGAAGGGATCGGTGGCTACACCTTC	CASSTYREGIGGYTF
TRBV2	TRBJ2-7	NA	NA	TGTGCCAGCAGGGACTGGGACGAGCAGTACTTC	CASRDWDEQYF
TRBV6-5	TRBJ2-7	TRBD1	NA	TGTGCCAGCAGTTACGACAGGGGAAGCGAGCAGTACTTC	CASSYDRGSEQYF
TRBV5-1	TRBJ2-5	NA	NA	TGCGCCAGCAGTAGCGGACACAACCAAGAGACCCAGTACTTC	CASSSGHNQETQYF
TRBV5-4	TRBJ2-7	TRBD2	NA	TGTGCCAGCAGCCAACCCCTAGGCGGGAGGGCCCACGAGCAGTACTTC	CASSQPLGGRAHEQYF
TRBV11-2	TRBJ1-1	NA	NA	TGTGCCAGCAGCTCCCTGGGCGGTCTGAACACTGAAGCTTTCTTT	CASSSLGGLNTEAFF
TRBV2	TRBJ2-2	NA	once	TGTGCCAGCAGCATCCGGGACTGGAACACCGGGGAGCTGTTTTTT	CASSIRDWNTGELFF
TRBV11-3	TRBJ2-1	NA	NA	TGTGCCAGCAGCTTAGCAATGGGATTAAGCTCCTACAATGAGCAGTTCTTC	CASSLAMGLSSYNEQFF